This entry describes one TCR beta chain. Trimming took 5 bases from V and 6 from J, leaving 10 bases between them. Germline V gives CDR1 SGHTA, CDR2 FQGNSA. This CDR3 spans 13 amino acids. This entry belongs to a study of blood T cell repertoires in COVID-19. TCRdb's table, derived via immunoSEQ multiplex PCR, lists solely in-frame clones and lacks some. The profile covers 150,000 to 180,000 clones, with about 90% appearing a single time and about 0.57% taken by the ten largest. V and J are TRBV7-2 and TRBJ2-2; D possibly corresponds to TRBD1 (6 bases). This TCR was sampled from a man aged 45 to 65 with acute or convalescent COVID-19. The sample was peripheral blood. The CDR3: CASSQTGPGELFF. The DNA for the CDR3 is TGTGCCAGCAGCCAGACAGGCCCCGGGGAGCTGTTTTTT.